One and the same sample provided the 31 T cell receptor beta chains below, sequenced in a study of CD4+ T cells in melanoma. TCRdb keeps only in-frame clones here, not all; method: immunoSEQ multiplex PCR. The sample has around 12,000 clones; 60% to 75% are singletons. The specimen sequenced was cells from a culture (not recorded whether cultured in vitro). The receptor set was obtained from a human donor with melanoma.

The rearrangement joins TRBV2 to TRBJ2-1; tentatively, D is TRBD1 (6 bases). This CDR3 spans 15 amino acids. V was shortened by 6 bases and J by 0 bases, with 12 bases between the two germline ends. The V gene's germline CDR1 is SNHLY and CDR2 FYNNEI. Written as DNA, the CDR3 is TGTGCCAGCAGCAAACAGGGAAGCTCCTACAATGAGCAGTTCTTC. Translating it yields CASSKQGSSYNEQFF.

On this clone itself: Distinct nucleotide sequences in the sample also encode this CDR3. V is TRBV28 and J is TRBJ1-2; D uncertain. Deletions cut 5 bases from V and 4 bases from J, with 8 bases between. The CDR3 spans 12 residues. Per the germline V gene, CDR1 is MDHEN and CDR2 is SYDVKM. CDR3 nucleotides: TGTGCCAGCAGTCTCCGTCTCTATGGCTACACCTTC. As protein: CASSLRLYGYTF.

This clone was observed a few times. The chain has TRBV5-1 and TRBJ2-5, with D possibly being TRBD2 (6 bases). Germline CDR1 SGHRS, CDR2 YFSETQ. The germline V and J ends were trimmed by 1 base and 5 bases, with 12 bases remaining between them. CDR3 length equals 14 residues. CDR3 in amino acids: CASSLWGDGETQYF. DNA of the CDR3: TGCGCCAGCAGCTTGTGGGGGGACGGGGAGACCCAGTACTTC.

CDR3 nucleotides: TGTGCCATCAGTCTTCAGGGTGGGGATGAGCAGTTCTTC. It specifies CAISLQGGDEQFF. The genes are TRBV10-3 and TRBJ2-1; a weak D match, TRBD1 (5 bases). The germline V gene has CDR1 ENHRY and CDR2 SYGVKD. Deletions cut 5 bases from V and 8 bases from J, with 13 bases between. The CDR3 sequence is 13 residues long.

The chain has TRBV4-1 and TRBJ2-1; TRBD1 aligns across 7 bases. This CDR3 spans 16 amino acids. The ends lost 5 bases at V and 0 bases at J; junction bases unmatched: 7. Germline-derived CDR1 and CDR2 are MGHRA and YSYEKL. The DNA for the CDR3 is TGCGCCAGCAGCGCTCGAGACAGGGACTCCTACAATGAGCAGTTCTTC. Translated: CASSARDRDSYNEQFF.

V is TRBV6-5 and J is TRBJ1-2; D not certain. Trimming shortened V by 6 bases and J by 10 bases, and 24 bases separated the two germline ends. The CDR3 is 15 amino acids. The germline V gene encodes CDR1 MNHEY and CDR2 SVGAGI. Here the CDR3 DNA reads TGTGCCAGCAGGACTTTGACCGGCGCAGCAAGGGCCTACACCTTC. It encodes CASRTLTGAARAYTF.

This sequence joins TRBV11-2 and TRBJ2-5; D ambiguous. The V and J ends lost 4 bases and 7 bases respectively, with 7 bases between them. The CDR3 is made up of 11 amino acids. Germline V gene data show CDR1 as SGHAT and CDR2 as FQNNGV. DNA for the CDR3: TGTGCCAGCAGCTCAAGTCGGACCCAGTACTTC. The encoded protein is CASSSSRTQYF.

This chain uses TRBV4-1 with TRBJ2-7, with 10 bases matching TRBD1. CDR3 length equals 17 residues. The germline gives CDR1 MGHRA, CDR2 YSYEKL. With V trimmed by 3 bases and J by 4 bases, 12 bases remained unmatched. The CDR3 nucleotides read TGCGCCAGCAGCCAGAGAGCCGTGCGGACAGGGGGTTACGAGCAGTACTTC. It encodes CASSQRAVRTGGYEQYF.

V gene TRBV5-4 combines with J gene TRBJ1-2, with D hard to call. The ends were cut back, 2 bases at V and 2 bases at J, with 10 bases in the middle. This CDR3 is 14 amino acids long. Germline-derived CDR1 and CDR2 are SGHNT and YYREEE (reference sequence). This CDR3 is CASSLTGRNYGYTF. CDR3 bases: TGTGCCAGCAGCTTAACCGGGCGCAACTATGGCTACACCTTC.

J is TRBJ2-5 and V is TRBV27; perhaps TRBD1 as D (6 bases). Germline CDR1 reads MNHEY; CDR2 reads SMNVEV (reference sequence). There are 13 residues in the CDR3. Trimming cost V 3 bases and J 7 bases, with 12 bases left between them. DNA for the CDR3: TGTGCCAGCAGTTTCCGACAGGACGGGACCCAGTACTTC. Residues: CASSFRQDGTQYF.

The chain combines TRBV18 with TRBJ1-1; maybe TRBD1 (6 bases). Trimming removed 6 bases from V and 7 bases from J, with 12 bases in between. CDR3 length: 12 residues. CDR1 is KGHSH and CDR2 is LQKENI in the germline V gene. The CDR3 loop reads CASSRQAREAFF. The DNA for the CDR3 is TGTGCCAGCTCCCGACAGGCTCGTGAAGCTTTCTTT.

This chain links TRBV27 with TRBJ2-5, with D tentatively TRBD1 or TRBD2 (5 bases each). Trimming stripped 3 bases from V and 3 bases from J, with 14 bases between. Looked up from germline, CDR1 is MNHEY and CDR2 is SMNVEV (reference sequence). This CDR3 has 15 amino acids. CDR3 protein: CASSFSRDPKETQYF. CDR3 nucleotides: TGTGCCAGCAGTTTTTCCCGGGACCCTAAAGAGACCCAGTACTTC.

The chain combines TRBV9 with TRBJ2-1, with 7 bases fitting TRBD1. The CDR3 is 15 residues long. CDR1 SGDLS and CDR2 YYNGEE come from the germline V gene. Trimming took 2 bases from V and 2 from J; bases not matched to a gene: 4. Here the CDR3 reads CASSVAGGTYNEQFF. The DNA of the CDR3 is TGTGCCAGCAGCGTGGCAGGGGGAACCTACAATGAGCAGTTCTTC.

This chain joins TRBV18 and TRBJ1-2; no clear D gene. The CDR3 runs to 14 residues. The V end lost 2 bases, the J end lost 4 bases, and 11 bases lay between the germline ends. Germline assignment: CDR1 KGHSH and CDR2 LQKENI. CDR3 nucleotide sequence: TGTGCCAGCTCACCAGCAGGCCCTCGCTATGGCTACACCTTC. Its protein product is CASSPAGPRYGYTF.

This chain connects TRBV18 to TRBJ1-1, with no clear D. The CDR3 loop spans 14 amino acids. Germline CDR1 is KGHSH and CDR2 is LQKENI. The V and J ends lost 1 base and 3 bases respectively, with 9 bases between them. The DNA of the CDR3 is TGTGCCAGCTCACCACAGTTCGAGTACACTGAAGCTTTCTTT. Its translation is CASSPQFEYTEAFF.

The chain links TRBV6-6 to TRBJ1-3; possibly TRBD1 for D (5 bases). V was trimmed by 8 bases and J by 0 bases, leaving 5 bases between them. The germline V gene has CDR1 MNHNY and CDR2 SVGAGI (reference sequence). The CDR3 consists of 12 residues. The CDR3 region is CASGTSGNTIYF. The CDR3 DNA sequence: TGTGCCAGCGGGACCTCTGGAAACACCATATATTTT.

This chain uses TRBV5-5 with TRBJ2-3; D is unclear. This CDR3 spans 14 amino acids. The germline V gene encodes CDR1 SGHKS and CDR2 YYEKEE (reference sequence). V gave up 0 bases and J gave up 4 bases, with 9 bases separating them. The CDR3 spells CASSLEPPPDTQYF. As DNA, the CDR3 is TGTGCCAGCAGCTTGGAGCCCCCCCCAGATACGCAGTATTTT.

The genes are TRBV18 and TRBJ1-1, with TRBD1 matching over 8 bases. V shed 4 bases, J shed 8 bases, and the junction held 9 bases outside the gene matches. Germline V lookup: CDR1 KGHSH, CDR2 LQKENI. The CDR3 runs 14 residues. The CDR3 is CASSRDDRGSEAFF. The CDR3 DNA reads as TGTGCCAGCTCACGAGACGACAGGGGATCGGAAGCTTTCTTT.

The chain joins TRBV5-1 to TRBJ2-1; 9 bases match TRBD2. CDR1 SGHRS and CDR2 YFSETQ come from the germline V gene. This CDR3 comprises 16 residues. The junction had 6 bases not matched to a gene; V was cut back by 0 bases and J by 5 bases. CDR3 nucleotides: TGCGCCAGCAGCTTGGTTGGCGGGGGGGGGAACAATGAGCAGTTCTTC. It codes for CASSLVGGGGNNEQFF.

The chain employs TRBV2 and TRBJ2-5; no firm D call. CDR1 and CDR2 (germline): SNHLY, FYNNEI. Trimming took 8 bases from V and 1 from J, leaving 14 bases between them. The CDR3 sequence is 14 residues long. CDR3 region: CASREWASQETQYF. The CDR3 region has the DNA TGTGCCAGCCGAGAATGGGCTAGCCAAGAGACCCAGTACTTC.

The chain carries TRBV7-6 and TRBJ2-7, with no clear D. The CDR3 length is 13 residues. From germline, CDR1 is SGHVS and CDR2 FNYEAQ. The germline V and J ends were trimmed by 1 base and 0 bases, with 4 bases remaining between them. The CDR3 DNA follows: TGTGCCAGCAGCTTAGGAAACTCCTACGAGCAGTACTTC. The encoded protein is CASSLGNSYEQYF.

A few counts support this clone. The rearrangement uses TRBV30 and TRBJ1-1; D gene unclear. V shed 1 base and J shed 1 base, with 4 bases lying between them. CDR1 and CDR2 (germline): GTSNPN, SVGIG (reference sequence). The CDR3 totals 12 residues. The CDR3 bases are TGTGCCTGGAGTGGGAGGAACACTGAAGCTTTCTTT. This sequence encodes CAWSGRNTEAFF. Together with reference TRBV30 and TRBJ1-1, the CDR3 gives the full variable domain: SQTIHQWPATLVQPVGSPLSLECTVEGTSNPNLYWYRQAAGRGLQLLFYSVGIGQISSEVPQNLSASRPQDRQFILSSKKLLLSDSGFYLCAWSGRNTEAFFGQGTRLTVV.

The gene calls are TRBV10-3 and TRBJ1-4, with D perhaps matching TRBD1 (5 bases). The CDR3 extends over 14 amino acids. V lost 2 bases and J 7 bases, leaving 11 bases between the germline ends. In germline, CDR1 is ENHRY, CDR2 SYGVKD. The CDR3 loop reads CAISEKGQGEKLFF. CDR3 in DNA: TGTGCCATCAGTGAGAAGGGGCAAGGTGAAAAACTGTTTTTT.

This clone came up a few times. This chain links TRBV7-2 with TRBJ1-5; no definite D call. Per the germline V gene, CDR1 is SGHTA and CDR2 is FQGNSA. V was shortened by 1 base and J by 5 bases, with 6 bases between the two germline ends. This CDR3 spans 13 amino acids. CDR3 DNA sequence: TGTGCCAGCAGCTTAGAACGAGATCAGCCCCAGCATTTT. Translation gives CASSLERDQPQHF.

The J gene is TRBJ1-1, the V gene TRBV5-1; TRBD1 is a possible D gene (5 bases). Germline values: CDR1 SGHRS, CDR2 YFSETQ. The V end lost 0 bases, the J end lost 3 bases, and 12 bases lay between the germline ends. This CDR3 is 15 amino acids long. The CDR3 DNA sequence: TGCGCCAGCAGCTTGGACACTTCGGGGGACACTGAAGCTTTCTTT. It codes for CASSLDTSGDTEAFF.

The chain joins TRBV2 to TRBJ1-3; D not certain. CDR1 is SNHLY, CDR2 FYNNEI, per germline. This CDR3 has 17 amino acids. Trimming cost V 1 base and J 3 bases, with 16 bases left between them. CDR3 protein: CASSEVPSLPRGNTIYF. For the CDR3, the DNA is TGTGCCAGCAGTGAAGTCCCCTCGCTACCGCGTGGAAACACCATATATTTT.

V and J are TRBV5-1 and TRBJ2-5; D could derive from TRBD1 or TRBD2 (5 bases each). With 1 base removed from V and 5 bases from J, the gap between germline ends came to 12 bases. The CDR3 runs to 14 residues. Germline values: CDR1 SGHRS, CDR2 YFSETQ. CDR3 sequence: CASSLSFRDETQYF. In nucleotides, the CDR3 is TGCGCCAGCAGCTTGTCGTTTAGGGACGAGACCCAGTACTTC. The whole variable domain, filled in from reference TRBV5-1 and TRBJ2-5, reads KAGVTQTPRYLIKTRGQQVTLSCSPISGHRSVSWYQQTPGQGLQFLFEYFSETQRNKGNFPGRFSGRQFSNSRSEMNVSTLELGDSALYLCASSLSFRDETQYFGPGTRLLVL.

The rearrangement uses TRBV7-2 and TRBJ2-7; TRBD1 agrees at 7 bases. J lost 6 bases, V lost 3 bases, and 11 bases had no gene match. The CDR3 runs 15 residues. Germline V gene lookup returns CDR1 SGHTA and CDR2 FQGNSA. CDR3 protein: CASSLERDRAREQYF. The CDR3 nucleotides read TGTGCCAGCAGCTTGGAGAGGGACAGAGCTCGCGAGCAGTACTTC.

The gene calls are TRBV6-1 and TRBJ2-7; D call uncertain. This CDR3 contains 13 residues. Germline V gene lookup returns CDR1 MNHNS and CDR2 SASEGT. V lost 2 bases and J lost 0, with 5 bases in between. The CDR3 coding sequence is TGTGCCAGCAGTGAAAAGGGCTCCTACGAGCAGTACTTC. It is translated as CASSEKGSYEQYF.

The gene calls are TRBV11-3 and TRBJ2-7, with 9 bases aligning to TRBD1. Germline V gives CDR1 SGHNT, CDR2 YENEEA. The junction had 13 bases not matched to a gene; V was cut back by 5 bases and J by 5 bases. This CDR3 has 16 amino acids. The CDR3 loop reads CASSPGRPDRGHEQYF. CDR3 DNA: TGTGCCAGCAGCCCGGGTCGTCCGGACAGGGGTCACGAGCAGTACTTC.

By share of the sample, this clone is medium-sized. The CDR3 sequence is CASRGQVVWYGYTF. CDR3 DNA sequence: TGTGCCAGCAGGGGACAGGTAGTGTGGTATGGCTACACCTTC. V gene TRBV2 combines with J gene TRBJ1-2, with TRBD1 identical over 8 bases. The germline gives CDR1 SNHLY, CDR2 FYNNEI. The CDR3 runs 14 residues. V lost 6 bases, J lost 5 bases, and 8 bases stayed unmatched. Full variable domain (missing parts from reference TRBV2 and TRBJ1-2): EPEVTQTPSHQVTQMGQEVILRCVPISNHLYFYWYRQILGQKVEFLVSFYNNEISEKSEIFDDQFSVERPDGSNFTLKIRSTKLEDSAMYFCASRGQVVWYGYTFGSGTRLTVV.